This TCR beta chain was retrieved from a study of regulatory T cells in long-lasting Graves disease. The time point here: newly diagnosed GD, antithyroid drugs for less than 3 months. PBMC-derived RNA was used for the TCR library. In building TCR beta libraries, iRepertoire HTBI primers were used together with Arm-PCR of CDR3 regions. MiXCR, applied by TCRdb to the multiplex PCR reads, yields one record per CDR3 protein. The data contain roughly 420,000 distinct CDR3 sequences, about 16% of them seen just once; the ten biggest clones take up 22%. This clonotype was picked up many times. The clonotype originates from a female donor with Graves disease. The material was peripheral blood mononuclear cells (PBMCs), obtained at new diagnosis, from a patient treated with antithyroid drugs.

The CDR3 spells CASSKDDRSNQPQHF. The CDR3 DNA reads TGTGCCAGCAGTAAGGACGACAGGAGCAATCAGCCCCAGCATTTT. The rearrangement links TRBV2 to TRBJ1-5; tentatively, D is TRBD1 (6 bases). Between the trimmed V and J ends, which lost 5 bases and 1 base, there was a span of 12 bases. The CDR3 is 15 amino acids. Germline V gene sequence: CDR1 SNHLY, CDR2 FYNNEI.